The subject of this entry is one T cell receptor (beta chain). Its specificity is not known. Spiking of synthetic TCR analog templates was performed in each PCR. Data came from immunoSEQ multiplex PCR; TCRdb stores just in-frame clones and leaves some out. The repertoire holds about 80,000 clones, with around 90% as singletons. The data were obtained in a study of PD-L1 blockade in urothelial cancer. Turning to the study itself: Analyzed time points were 3 weeks (second dose) and 6 weeks after therapy began.

Study-wide results and caveats: In blood sampled pretreatment, TCR clonality below the median predicted better survival.

Trimming removed 5 bases at V and 0 bases at J, with 11 bases between. Germline CDR1 is SGHTA and CDR2 is FQGNSA. This CDR3 region has 16 residues. Material: PBMCs, obtained around atezolizumab (anti-PD-L1) treatment. The chain couples TRBV7-2 to TRBJ2-6; a weak D match, TRBD1 (5 bases). The TCR sequence derives from a woman aged 70 to 79 with urothelial cancer. The CDR3 region is CASSAGIISGANVLTF. The CDR3 DNA is TGTGCCAGCAGCGCAGGGATAATCTCTGGGGCCAACGTCCTGACTTTC.